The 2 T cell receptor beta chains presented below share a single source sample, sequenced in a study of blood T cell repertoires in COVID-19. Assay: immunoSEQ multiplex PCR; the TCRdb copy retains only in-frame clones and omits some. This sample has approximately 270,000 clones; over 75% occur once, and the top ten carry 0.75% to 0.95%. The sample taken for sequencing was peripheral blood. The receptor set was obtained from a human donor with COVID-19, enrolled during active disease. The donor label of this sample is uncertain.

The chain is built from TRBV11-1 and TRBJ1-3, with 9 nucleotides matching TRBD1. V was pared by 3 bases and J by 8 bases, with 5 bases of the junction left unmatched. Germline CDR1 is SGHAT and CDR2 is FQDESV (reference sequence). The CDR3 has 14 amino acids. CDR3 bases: TGTGCCAGCAGCTTCTACAGGGGGCAGGACACCATATATTTT. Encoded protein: CASSFYRGQDTIYF.

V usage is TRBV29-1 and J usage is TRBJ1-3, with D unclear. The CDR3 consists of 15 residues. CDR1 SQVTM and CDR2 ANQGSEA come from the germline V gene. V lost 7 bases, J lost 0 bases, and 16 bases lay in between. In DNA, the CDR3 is TGCAGCGCATTACCCTACAGTAGCTCTGGAAACACCATATATTTT. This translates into CSALPYSSSGNTIYF.